This T cell receptor beta chain was observed in a study of post-analysis software for immune sequencing data. Study conclusions and caveats: Five TRBV segments, including TRBV5-6, TRBV5-1 and TRBV20-1, were more frequent in patients than controls. The study found significantly lower normalized Chao1 diversity in multiple sclerosis patients than in controls.

Germline lookup yields CDR1 DFQATT and CDR2 SNEGSKA (reference sequence). V lost 1 base, J lost 3 bases, and 8 bases stayed unmatched. The CDR3 has 16 amino acids. Libraries were made from TCR beta cDNA, and they carried unique molecular identifiers. From the PCR reads, TCRdb called clonotypes with MiXCR, one entry per CDR3 protein. The data hold more than 500,000 distinct CDR3 sequences, with around a third observed a single time. There are a few counts of this clonotype. What it binds is not known. The material sequenced was blood. The receptor was derived from a girl between 2 and 17 years old with multiple sclerosis. The chain recombines TRBV20-1 with TRBJ2-7; 11 bases are a match to TRBD1. The CDR3 sequence is CSARGWTGGEGYEQYF. The CDR3 DNA follows: TGCAGTGCTAGAGGGTGGACAGGGGGCGAAGGCTACGAGCAGTACTTC.